The next 26 T cell receptor beta chains were all read from a single sample in a study of T cell responses to AZD1222 COVID-19 vaccine. The protocol was immunoSEQ multiplex PCR, while the TCRdb copy is restricted to in-frame clones and leaves out a portion. The sample carries more than 110,000 clones, 70% to 90% recorded once. The source was peripheral blood, collected 28 days after the second AZD1222 dose. The source of these receptors is an adult who received the AZD1222 COVID-19 vaccine.

The chain combines TRBV7-3 with TRBJ1-3; D ambiguous. V was pared by 8 bases and J by 2 bases, with 10 bases between. The germline V gene encodes CDR1 SGHTA and CDR2 FQGTGA. The CDR3 has 13 amino acids. The chain's CDR3 is CASSARAGNTIYF. The DNA for the CDR3 is TGTGCCAGCTCCGCGAGGGCTGGAAACACCATATATTTT.

This clone has just a few counts. The chain couples TRBV7-9 to TRBJ2-7; 7 nucleotides agree with TRBD2. Germline loops: CDR1 SEHNR, CDR2 FQNEAQ (reference sequence). The CDR3 totals 14 residues. The V gene end was trimmed by 4 bases and the J gene end by 6 bases; junction bases not matched to a gene: 9. CDR3 in amino acids: CASSSGGRAAEQYF. DNA of the CDR3: TGTGCCAGCAGCTCTGGAGGGAGGGCAGCCGAGCAGTACTTC.

This rearrangement joins TRBV12-5 to TRBJ2-2; D ambiguous. V lost 2 bases to trimming and J lost 8 bases, with 12 bases between them. Germline CDR1 is LGHNT and CDR2 is FRNRAP. This CDR3 comprises 14 residues. The chain's CDR3 is CASGLNGASGELFF. CDR3 sequence (DNA): TGTGCTAGTGGTTTGAACGGTGCTTCTGGGGAGCTGTTTTTT. Looking up the rest from reference TRBV12-5 and TRBJ2-2 gives the full variable domain: DARVTQTPRHKVTEMGQEVTMRCQPILGHNTVFWYRQTMMQGLELLAYFRNRAPLDDSGMPKDRFSAEMPDATLATLKIQPSEPRDSAVYFCASGLNGASGELFFGEGSRLTVL.

The rearrangement uses TRBV14 and TRBJ1-2; no definite D call. CDR1 is SGHDN and CDR2 is FVKESK in the germline V gene. V lost 2 bases and J lost 2, with 3 bases in between. The CDR3 is made up of 12 amino acids. CDR3 sequence: CASSQQNYGYTF. Written as DNA, the CDR3 is TGTGCCAGCAGCCAACAGAACTATGGCTACACCTTC.

J is TRBJ2-7 and V is TRBV6-4, with D perhaps TRBD2 (5 bases). In germline, CDR1 is MRHNA, CDR2 SNTAGT. V was cut by 6 bases and J by 6 bases, with 21 bases left in between. This CDR3 spans 15 amino acids. Here the CDR3 reads CASSPAGQFRCEQYF. The CDR3 DNA reads as TGTGCCAGCAGCCCTGCGGGCCAGTTTAGGTGCGAGCAGTACTTC.

V usage is TRBV28 and J usage is TRBJ2-7, with D tentatively TRBD2 (5 bases). The germline V and J ends were trimmed by 8 bases and 2 bases, with 10 bases remaining between them. This CDR3 spans 12 amino acids. CDR1 MDHEN and CDR2 SYDVKM come from the germline V gene. CDR3 in DNA: TGTGCCAGCGGACTTCGTCCCTACGAGCAGTACTTC. This codes for CASGLRPYEQYF.

V gene TRBV6-2 or TRBV6-3 combines with J gene TRBJ2-5; D call uncertain. Trimming left V 4 bases short and J 2 bases short, with 11 bases between. Germline CDR1 reads MNHEY; CDR2 reads SVGEGT. CDR3 length: 14 amino acids. The CDR3 nucleotides read TGTGCCAGCAGTTTTGGCGCAAGACAAGAGACCCAGTACTTC. Translating it yields CASSFGARQETQYF.

V gene TRBV28 combines with J gene TRBJ1-1; 10 bases map to TRBD1. The germline V gene encodes CDR1 MDHEN and CDR2 SYDVKM. The CDR3 is 15 amino acids. V lost 5 bases to trimming and J lost 13 bases; unmatched junction nucleotides: 16. CDR3 amino acids: CASSRFGLGQGSFFF. The CDR3 DNA reads as TGTGCCAGCAGTCGGTTCGGACTGGGACAGGGGAGCTTTTTCTTT.

This chain joins TRBV28 and TRBJ1-1; perhaps TRBD1 as D (5 bases). Germline assignment: CDR1 MDHEN and CDR2 SYDVKM. This CDR3 spans 15 amino acids. Trimming shortened V by 2 bases and J by 6 bases, and 16 bases separated the two germline ends. CDR3 nucleotide sequence: TGTGCCAGCAGTTTAGACACCAGAGGGGTTGCTGAAGCTTTCTTT. Translating it yields CASSLDTRGVAEAFF.

This clone was seen more than once but under ten times. The V and J genes are TRBV7-2 and TRBJ2-5; TRBD2 aligns across 9 bases. With 2 bases clipped from V and 2 bases from J, the junction kept 3 bases outside the gene matches. Germline loops: CDR1 SGHTA, CDR2 FQGNSA. The CDR3 runs 15 residues. Written as DNA, the CDR3 is TGTGCCAGCAGCTTAATTAGCGGGGGTCAAGAGACCCAGTACTTC. This encodes CASSLISGGQETQYF. The full variable domain, with the rest looked up from reference TRBV7-2 and TRBJ2-5, is GAGVSQSPSNKVTEKGKDVELRCDPISGHTALYWYRQSLGQGLEFLIYFQGNSAPDKSGLPSDRFSAERTGGSVSTLTIQRTQQEDSAVYLCASSLISGGQETQYFGPGTRLLVL.

The rearrangement joins TRBV13 to TRBJ2-7; D may be TRBD1 or TRBD2 (5 bases each). The CDR3 totals 13 residues. The V gene lost 5 bases and the J gene lost 2 bases, with 10 bases spanning the gap. Germline assignment: CDR1 PRHDT and CDR2 FYEKMQ (reference sequence). The CDR3 sequence: CASSRDPTYEQYF. The CDR3 DNA is TGTGCCAGCAGCAGGGACCCAACCTACGAGCAGTACTTC.

This sequence joins TRBV27 and TRBJ1-4, with a weak D call TRBD1 (6 bases). Germline assignment: CDR1 MNHEY and CDR2 SMNVEV (reference sequence). Trimming pared 3 bases from V and 5 bases from J, leaving 13 bases between. This CDR3 spans 15 amino acids. CDR3 DNA sequence: TGTGCCAGCAGTTTCCACGGGGGCGAGAATGAAAAACTGTTTTTT. It is translated as CASSFHGGENEKLFF.

This chain connects TRBV28 to TRBJ1-3; 7 bases line up with TRBD1. Trimming cost V 3 bases and J 8 bases; bases outside gene matches: 7. CDR3 length equals 14 residues. Germline CDR1 is MDHEN and CDR2 is SYDVKM. The CDR3 region has the DNA TGTGCCAGCAGTTTTGAGGGACAGATACACACCATATATTTT. Its translation is CASSFEGQIHTIYF. The variable domain in full, completed from reference TRBV28 and TRBJ1-3, reads DVKVTQSSRYLVKRTGEKVFLECVQDMDHENMFWYRQDPGLGLRLIYFSYDVKMKEKGDIPEGYSVSREKKERFSLILESASTNQTSMYLCASSFEGQIHTIYFGEGSWLTVV.

The chain carries TRBV7-6 and TRBJ1-4; D possibly corresponds to TRBD1 (5 bases). Looked up from germline, CDR1 is SGHVS and CDR2 is FNYEAQ. Between the trimmed V and J ends, which lost 5 bases and 7 bases, there was a span of 11 bases. CDR3 length: 13 amino acids. CDR3 in DNA: TGTGCCAGCAGCGCCAGACAGCTTGAAAAACTGTTTTTT. Translated: CASSARQLEKLFF.

The rearrangement uses TRBV7-8 and TRBJ2-1, with TRBD2 matching 15 bases. Looked up from germline, CDR1 is SGHVS and CDR2 is FQNEAQ. The CDR3 runs 17 residues. Trimming removed 0 bases from V and 7 bases from J; junction bases left unmatched: 4. The CDR3 DNA reads as TGTGCCAGCAGCTTAGCGACTGGACTAGCGGGAGGGAATGAGCAGTTCTTC. Amino acid sequence: CASSLATGLAGGNEQFF.

The rearrangement links TRBV7-9 to TRBJ1-1, with unresolved D. In germline, CDR1 is SEHNR, CDR2 FQNEAQ (reference sequence). Between the trimmed V and J ends, which lost 5 bases and 7 bases, there was a span of 14 bases. This CDR3 contains 13 residues. In DNA form, the CDR3 reads TGTGCCAGCAGCCAACGGGAGGGTGGTGAAGCTTTCTTT. Translation: CASSQREGGEAFF.

The chain links TRBV4-1 to TRBJ1-1, with no clear D. Trimming removed 1 base at V and 1 base at J, with 10 bases between. CDR3 length: 15 residues. CDR1 MGHRA and CDR2 YSYEKL come from the germline V gene. DNA of the CDR3: TGCGCCAGCAGCCAAGCCGCCGGCCGGAACACTGAAGCTTTCTTT. This sequence encodes CASSQAAGRNTEAFF.

The genes are TRBV19 and TRBJ1-5; the D is unclear. V was trimmed by 5 bases and J by 6 bases, leaving 11 bases between them. The CDR3 is 13 residues long. Germline values: CDR1 LNHDA, CDR2 SQIVND (reference sequence). The chain's CDR3 is CASSREWGQPQHF. The CDR3 DNA follows: TGTGCCAGTAGTCGGGAGTGGGGTCAGCCCCAGCATTTT.

The V gene is TRBV7-9, the J gene TRBJ2-3; D not certain. CDR3 length: 14 amino acids. CDR1 is SEHNR, CDR2 FQNEAQ, per germline (reference sequence). The V end was cut by 6 bases, the J end by 4 bases, with 14 bases between. The DNA of the CDR3 is TGTGCCAGCAGTTCGACCGGCAATCCAGATACGCAGTATTTT. Translated, it gives CASSSTGNPDTQYF. Supplemented by reference TRBV7-9 and TRBJ2-3, the full variable domain reads DTGVSQNPRHKITKRGQNVTFRCDPISEHNRLYWYRQTLGQGPEFLTYFQNEAQLEKSRLLSDRFSAERPKGSFSTLEIQRTEQGDSAMYLCASSSTGNPDTQYFGPGTRLTVL.

The chain uses TRBV30 and TRBJ1-3; tentative D call: TRBD1 (5 bases). This CDR3 has 17 residues. The ends were cut back, 0 bases at V and 2 bases at J, with 17 bases in the middle. Germline V gene lookup returns CDR1 GTSNPN and CDR2 SVGIG (reference sequence). CDR3 in DNA: TGTGCCTGGAGTGTACGGTGGTTAGGGGACCCTGGAAACACCATATATTTT. Translated, it gives CAWSVRWLGDPGNTIYF.

This chain uses TRBV5-1 with TRBJ2-2; D is unclear. The CDR3 is 16 residues long. Deletions cut 4 bases from V and 2 bases from J, with 15 bases between. Germline CDR1 reads SGHRS; CDR2 reads YFSETQ. The CDR3 DNA reads as TGCGCCAGCAGCCTAATGGCGGCAGCAAACACCGGGGAGCTGTTTTTT. This translates into CASSLMAAANTGELFF.

This chain uses TRBV6-2 or TRBV6-3 with TRBJ1-2; D remains ambiguous. The CDR3 contains 13 residues. Germline V gene lookup returns CDR1 MNHEY and CDR2 SVGEGT. V was trimmed by 0 bases and J by 3 bases, leaving 5 bases between them. The CDR3 DNA reads as TGTGCCAGCAGTTACTCGCAGGACTATGGCTACACCTTC. Residues: CASSYSQDYGYTF.

The J gene is TRBJ2-2, the V gene TRBV28, with 7 bases lining up with TRBD2. J gave up 6 bases and V 4 bases, and 2 bases lay outside the gene matches. This CDR3 spans 13 amino acids. In germline, CDR1 is MDHEN, CDR2 SYDVKM. The CDR3 region is CASSSGGPGELFF. CDR3 nucleotides: TGTGCCAGCAGTTCGGGAGGTCCCGGGGAGCTGTTTTTT.

The genes are TRBV6-2 or TRBV6-3 and TRBJ2-3, with 9 positions matching TRBD2. Germline V CDR1 and CDR2: MNHEY, SVGEGT. CDR3 size: 17 residues. V dropped 5 bases and J dropped 2; count of bases not matched to a gene: 11. In nucleotides, the CDR3 is TGTGCCAGCAGTCCCCCTTCGACTAGCGGAGCCACAGATACGCAGTATTTT. Translated, it gives CASSPPSTSGATDTQYF.

The chain joins TRBV4-1 to TRBJ1-5, with D hard to call. The germline V gene has CDR1 MGHRA and CDR2 YSYEKL. There are 15 residues in the CDR3. Trimming took off 0 bases at V and 6 bases at J, with 12 bases between the two ends. In nucleotides, the CDR3 is TGCGCCAGCAGCCAAGAAAGTAGACCAACTCAGCCCCAGCATTTT. Its protein is CASSQESRPTQPQHF.

The chain recombines TRBV24-1 with TRBJ2-5, with D perhaps matching TRBD1 (5 bases). The V and J ends lost 3 bases and 5 bases respectively, with 15 bases between them. Germline V CDR1 and CDR2: KGHDR, SFDVKD. CDR3 size: 15 residues. DNA of the CDR3: TGTGCCACCAGTGATCCTAGGGGAATAGGCGAGACCCAGTACTTC. Its protein product is CATSDPRGIGETQYF.